The 14 T cell receptor beta chains given below trace back to one sample, sequenced in a study of T cell clonality in common variable immunodeficiency. General study points: In common variable immunodeficiency, TCR beta chains reportedly carried fewer deletions and N-nucleotide insertions.

Method: immunoSEQ multiplex PCR; TCRdb's copy keeps in-frame clones and lacks some. This record lists about 28,000 clones, none seen once only, and the top ten clones contain roughly 3%. Their antigen targets remain unknown. Sequencing was carried out using peripheral blood mononuclear cells. These receptors were obtained from a human donor with common variable immunodeficiency.

Only a few counts were recorded for this clone. The read terminates 3 residues before the CDR3 end, so the remaining end is supplied by the germline J gene. This rearrangement joins TRBV2 to TRBJ1-1; 7 nucleotides agree with TRBD1. Losses at the gene ends were 2 bases for V and 3 bases for J; bases not matched to a gene: 0. The CDR3 runs 13 residues. CDR1 is SNHLY, CDR2 FYNNEI, per germline. CDR3 region: CASSEQGDTEAFF. The DNA read from the CDR3 is TGTGCCAGCAGTGAACAGGGGGACACTGAA.

A remark on this clone: The CDR3 end falls 3 residues outside the read, so it is completed with the germline J gene. The rearrangement joins TRBV7-6 to TRBJ1-1; 7 bases line up with TRBD1. V gave up 0 bases and J gave up 1 base; unmatched junction bases: 11. The CDR3 runs to 18 residues. Germline CDR1 reads SGHVS; CDR2 reads FNYEAQ. The sequenced CDR3 bases are TGTGCCAGCAGCTTAGCTAGTAGGGGGCGCAGGGGGAACACTGAA. As protein: CASSLASRGRRGNTE. The entire CDR3 sequence reads CASSLASRGRRGNTEAFF.

This clone was counted ten times or more. Read sequence stops 3 residues before the CDR3 end, and the germline J gene provides the missing end. The chain is built from TRBV19 and TRBJ1-5; D gene unclear. This CDR3 spans 18 amino acids. The germline gives CDR1 LNHDA, CDR2 SQIVND (reference sequence). With 6 bases removed from V and 2 bases from J, the gap between germline ends came to 23 bases. The covered CDR3 bases are TGTGCCAGTAGGCCTCCCGACACGGTTTGGTATGGCAATCAGCCC. Translation gives CASRPPDTVWYGNQP. In full, the CDR3 is CASRPPDTVWYGNQPQHF.

Notes on this clone: Read sequence stops 3 residues before the CDR3 end, and the germline J gene provides the missing end. The rearrangement links TRBV29-1 to TRBJ2-3, with D uncertain. The CDR3 loop spans 12 amino acids. The germline V and J ends were trimmed by 7 bases and 2 bases, with 10 bases remaining between them. The germline V gene encodes CDR1 SQVTM and CDR2 ANQGSEA. The DNA read from the CDR3 is TGCAGCGCCCGCCGGTCCACAGATACG. Protein: CSARRSTDT. The whole CDR3 protein reads CSARRSTDTQYF.

This clone was seen a few times. One base away lies a much larger clone, so this may be a sequencing read error. From the germline J gene comes the end of the CDR3, since the read stops 3 residues before it. The chain is built from TRBV7-8 and TRBJ2-1, with 10 nucleotides matching TRBD2. V trimming: 4 bases; J trimming: 5 bases; junction bases outside the gene matches: 5. CDR1 is SGHVS, CDR2 FQNEAQ, per germline. There are 15 residues in the CDR3. This chain's CDR3 is CASSSVAGGNNEQFF. The part of the CDR3 DNA that was read is TGTGCCAGCAGCTCAGTAGCGGGAGGAAACAATGAG.

Points on this clone: The missing CDR3 end, 3 residues past where the read stops, is filled in from the germline J gene. The V and J genes are TRBV10-2 and TRBJ1-3; 7 nucleotides line up with TRBD1. From germline, CDR1 is WSHSY and CDR2 SAAADI. This CDR3 spans 16 amino acids. V dropped 2 bases and J dropped 3; count of bases not matched to a gene: 7. The CDR3 bases that were read are TGCGCCAGCAGTGAGAAGGAACGGGACAGTGGAAACACC. Encoded protein: CASSEKERDSGNT. The entire CDR3 sequence reads CASSEKERDSGNTIYF.

As concerns this clone: The read ends 3 residues shy of where the CDR3 ends; the end is completed using the germline J gene. V usage is TRBV18 and J usage is TRBJ1-1, with TRBD1 matching 7 bases. This CDR3 has 15 residues. With 3 bases clipped from V and 5 bases from J, the junction kept 9 bases outside the gene matches. Germline values: CDR1 KGHSH, CDR2 LQKENI. CDR3 loop: CASSPGGQAGTEAFF. CDR3 DNA, as far as it was read: TGTGCCAGCTCACCGGGAGGACAGGCTGGGACTGAA.

There are many counts of this clone. The sequenced fragment ends 3 residues before the CDR3 boundary, so the rest is inferred from the germline J gene. V gene TRBV6-2 or TRBV6-3 combines with J gene TRBJ2-3; D might be TRBD1 (5 bases). The V end lost 9 bases, the J end lost 4 bases, and 20 bases lay between the germline ends. The V gene's germline CDR1 is MNHEY and CDR2 SVGEGT. There are 15 residues in the CDR3. The DNA read from the CDR3 is TGTGCCAGTACGGACACCCTATACCGGTCAGATACG. Its translation is CASTDTLYRSDT. The whole CDR3 protein is CASTDTLYRSDTQYF.

Many counts were recorded for this clone. The read stops 3 residues short of the end of the CDR3; the missing end is completed from the germline J gene. This chain uses TRBV5-4 with TRBJ2-1; TRBD1 matches 10 bases. CDR3 length equals 15 residues. V trimming: 4 bases; J trimming: 7 bases; junction bases outside the gene matches: 8. The germline CDR1 and CDR2 sequences are SGHNT and YYREEE (reference sequence). The CDR3 bases that were read are TGTGCCAGCAGCCCCGGGACAGGGGAAACGAATGAG. It translates to CASSPGTGETNE. The whole CDR3 is CASSPGTGETNEQFF.

This clone was seen at least ten times. Sequencing ends 3 residues short of the CDR3 end; the germline J gene provides the rest. J is TRBJ2-7 and V is TRBV20-1; 7 positions match TRBD2. CDR1 and CDR2 from the germline V gene are DFQATT and SNEGSKA (reference sequence). Germline trimming cut 0 bases from V and 3 bases from J; bases unmatched to any gene: 14. This CDR3 has 17 amino acids. Partial CDR3 DNA: TGCAGTGCTAGAGATATAATATCCCCTAGCGGTAACTACGAG. Its translation: CSARDIISPSGNYE. The full CDR3 protein reads CSARDIISPSGNYEQYF.

This clone turned up a few times. With the read ending 3 residues before the CDR3 end, the germline J gene is used to fill in that end. The V and J genes are TRBV20-1 and TRBJ2-1; 11 nucleotides agree with TRBD2. Germline CDR1 and CDR2: DFQATT and SNEGSKA (reference sequence). The CDR3 extends over 15 amino acids. The J segment lost 4 bases and the V segment lost 2 bases, leaving 4 bases of the junction unmatched. Partial CDR3 DNA: TGCAGTGCTAGAACTAGCGGGAGCACTTACAATGAG. As protein: CSARTSGSTYNE. The full-length CDR3 reads as CSARTSGSTYNEQFF.

About this clone itself: The CDR3 is cut off 3 residues early in the read; its end comes from the germline J gene. V and J are TRBV6-1 and TRBJ2-1; no clear D gene. The CDR3 is made up of 17 amino acids. CDR1 is MNHNS, CDR2 SASEGT, per germline. Trimming stripped 2 bases from V and 0 bases from J, with 14 bases between. The CDR3 bases that were read are TGTGCCAGCAGTGAAATTGGCTTGGCTAGCTCCTACAATGAG. Translation gives CASSEIGLASSYNE. The full CDR3 reads CASSEIGLASSYNEQFF.

This clone was observed at least ten times. The read halts 3 residues ahead of the CDR3 end, with the missing end drawn from the germline J gene. The identical CDR3 is also encoded by other nucleotide sequences in the sample. The rearrangement joins TRBV19 to TRBJ2-7, with 11 bases identical to TRBD2. Trimming at V came to 5 bases and at J to 2 bases, leaving 5 bases not matched to a gene. The length of the CDR3 is 15 residues. Per the germline V gene, CDR1 is LNHDA and CDR2 is SQIVND (reference sequence). The CDR3 loop is CASSPGTSGTYEQYF. Partial CDR3 DNA: TGTGCCAGTAGTCCTGGGACTAGCGGCACCTACGAG.

This clone has a count of ten or more. Coverage ceases 3 residues before the CDR3 finishes, and the germline J gene fills in the end. This chain joins TRBV5-1 and TRBJ2-7; D perhaps matches TRBD2 (5 bases). Germline CDR1 reads SGHRS; CDR2 reads YFSETQ. V lost 0 bases and J lost 2, with 15 bases in between. The CDR3 is 16 amino acids. The CDR3 bases that were read are TGCGCCAGCAGCTTGGGTCCTCGGGGAAATACCTACGAG. Amino acid sequence: CASSLGPRGNTYE. The entire CDR3 is CASSLGPRGNTYEQYF. The entire variable domain, with the rest obtained from reference TRBV5-1 and TRBJ2-7, is as follows: KAGVTQTPRYLIKTRGQQVTLSCSPISGHRSVSWYQQTPGQGLQFLFEYFSETQRNKGNFPGRFSGRQFSNSRSEMNVSTLELGDSALYLCASSLGPRGNTYEQYFGPGTRLTVT.